What follows are 9 T cell receptor beta chains derived from one specimen sequenced in a study of blood T cell repertoires in COVID-19. The repertoire was sequenced with immunoSEQ multiplex PCR; TCRdb's copy has only in-frame clones and lacks some. The data hold around 280,000 clones, with 90% observed a single time. The sequenced material came from PBMCs or T cells enriched from blood (not recorded which). These receptors were taken from a young woman with acute COVID-19.

This clone was observed a single time. Other DNA sequences within the sample encode an identical CDR3. V is TRBV29-1 and J is TRBJ2-3, with 14 bases lining up with TRBD2. This CDR3 is built from 15 residues. V trimming: 6 bases; J trimming: 1 base; junction bases outside the gene matches: 3. Germline CDR1 SQVTM, CDR2 ANQGSEA. The CDR3 DNA sequence: TGCAGCGTGGGACTAGCGGGAGTAGGCACAGATACGCAGTATTTT. Protein: CSVGLAGVGTDTQYF.

J is TRBJ2-5 and V is TRBV18; 7 nucleotides agree with TRBD1. The ends lost 0 bases at V and 2 bases at J; junction bases unmatched: 3. Germline-derived CDR1 and CDR2 are KGHSH and LQKENI. The CDR3 is made up of 15 amino acids. This CDR3 reads CASSPPGDRQETQYF. For the CDR3, the DNA is TGTGCCAGCTCACCACCGGGGGACAGACAAGAGACCCAGTACTTC.

The chain joins TRBV18 to TRBJ2-7, with a possible D match to TRBD2 (5 bases). This CDR3 is built from 13 residues. The ends were cut back, 6 bases at V and 4 bases at J, with 13 bases in the middle. Per the germline V gene, CDR1 is KGHSH and CDR2 is LQKENI. The CDR3 protein is CASSIRETYEQYF. CDR3 in DNA: TGTGCCAGCTCTATTCGGGAAACTTACGAGCAGTACTTC.

This chain uses TRBV28 with TRBJ1-2, with 8 bases fitting TRBD1. CDR1 and CDR2 from the germline V gene are MDHEN and SYDVKM. The ends lost 6 bases at V and 0 bases at J; junction bases unmatched: 9. The CDR3 has 16 residues. CDR3 sequence (DNA): TGTGCCAGCAGATACGGGGGACAGGCGTCTAACTATGGCTACACCTTC. This translates into CASRYGGQASNYGYTF.

This sequence joins TRBV2 and TRBJ2-7, with no clear D. Germline CDR1 SNHLY, CDR2 FYNNEI. The CDR3 totals 12 residues. V lost 6 bases and J lost 1, with 7 bases in between. In DNA, the CDR3 is TGTGCCAGCAGATACGGGTCCTACGAGCAGTACTTC. Translating gives CASRYGSYEQYF.

This chain connects TRBV30 to TRBJ2-5; 7 bases are a match to TRBD2. Germline CDR1 reads GTSNPN; CDR2 reads SVGIG (reference sequence). The CDR3 covers 16 residues. V gave up 0 bases and J gave up 5 bases; unmatched junction bases: 12. CDR3 DNA: TGTGCCTGGAGTGTGGAAGCGGGAAGAGTAGGGGAGACCCAGTACTTC. This gives the protein CAWSVEAGRVGETQYF.

The chain links TRBV28 to TRBJ1-2, with 9 bases identical to TRBD1. Germline values: CDR1 MDHEN, CDR2 SYDVKM. Trimming cost V 3 bases and J 1 base; bases outside gene matches: 3. This CDR3 comprises 15 residues. The CDR3 DNA reads TGTGCCAGCAGTTTGCCGGGACAGGGTAACTATGGCTACACCTTC. Its protein is CASSLPGQGNYGYTF.

The chain links TRBV25-1 to TRBJ1-3; D might be TRBD1 (6 bases). V was clipped by 4 bases and J by 8 bases, with 12 bases between them. The CDR3 loop spans 13 amino acids. The germline CDR1 and CDR2 sequences are MGHDK and SYGVNS. The CDR3 bases are TGTGCCAGCAGTGCGGGGACATTTGACACCATATATTTT. Translated, it gives CASSAGTFDTIYF.

This sequence joins TRBV7-8 and TRBJ2-3; 9 bases align to TRBD2. The CDR3 runs 17 residues. Per the germline V gene, CDR1 is SGHVS and CDR2 is FQNEAQ. V lost 3 bases, J lost 3 bases, and 10 bases stayed unmatched. CDR3 in DNA: TGTGCCAGCAGCTTTGGTTTCCTAGCGGGATTGACAGATACGCAGTATTTT. Its translation: CASSFGFLAGLTDTQYF.